This TCR beta chain was observed in a study of identical twins. From the 5' RACE reads, TCRdb called clonotypes with MiXCR, one entry per CDR3 protein. The sample holds about 690,000 distinct CDR3 sequences, 21% seen once. This clonotype was detected a few times. The CDR3 has 12 residues. Germline V lookup: CDR1 SEHNR, CDR2 FQNEAQ (reference sequence). Trimming took off 2 bases at V and 9 bases at J, with 10 bases between the two ends. This sample also appeared in a second study, on T cells expressing NK-cell markers.

The chain links TRBV7-9 to TRBJ1-1; tentatively, D is TRBD1 (6 bases). Sequencing input: PBMCs. This TCR derives from a young woman in good health. The CDR3 loop reads CASSLQGYQAFF. As DNA, the CDR3 is TGTGCCAGCAGCTTACAGGGGTACCAAGCTTTCTTT.